These 15 T cell receptor beta chains originate from one sample sequenced in a study of cytomegalovirus exposure and HLA in healthy donors. Primers for the PCR totalled 60 Vbeta and 13 Jbeta. The table came from immunoSEQ multiplex PCR; TCRdb's copy has only in-frame clones and leaves some out. This table holds approximately 120,000 clones, about 76% found once. The sequenced material came from PBMCs. These receptors were collected from a man between 35 and 55 years old in good health and CMV-seronegative.

V is TRBV27 and J is TRBJ2-7, with TRBD2 matching over 9 bases. The germline V gene encodes CDR1 MNHEY and CDR2 SMNVEV (reference sequence). The CDR3 runs 14 residues. V was pared by 3 bases and J by 6 bases, with 6 bases of the junction left unmatched. The CDR3 sequence: CASSFAGGPGEQYF. The DNA of the CDR3 is TGTGCCAGCAGTTTCGCGGGGGGGCCGGGCGAGCAGTACTTC.

This chain connects TRBV14 to TRBJ2-7; 10 bases agree with TRBD1. Per the germline V gene, CDR1 is SGHDN and CDR2 is FVKESK. The CDR3 runs to 15 residues. Trimming removed 2 bases from V and 4 bases from J; junction bases left unmatched: 5. The DNA for the CDR3 is TGTGCCAGCAGCCAATCTGGACAGGGGGAATACGAGCAGTACTTC. This sequence encodes CASSQSGQGEYEQYF.

V is TRBV4-3 and J is TRBJ1-2, with 8 nucleotides matching TRBD1. CDR1 is LGHNA, CDR2 YSLEER, per germline. The CDR3 is 16 residues long. With V trimmed by 0 bases and J by 6 bases, 9 bases remained unmatched. CDR3 sequence: CASSQDRGQGRNGYTF. The CDR3 bases are TGCGCCAGCAGCCAAGATCGAGGACAGGGAAGGAATGGCTACACCTTC.

This clone was recorded a few times. The chain recombines TRBV13 with TRBJ2-5, with 8 bases fitting TRBD2. V shed 4 bases and J 2 bases; nucleotides not matched to a gene: 3. Germline V gene lookup returns CDR1 PRHDT and CDR2 FYEKMQ (reference sequence). The CDR3 length is 14 residues. CDR3 sequence: CASSSPGGQETQYF. In DNA form, the CDR3 reads TGTGCCAGCAGCTCTCCGGGGGGGCAAGAGACCCAGTACTTC.

The chain is built from TRBV5-4 and TRBJ1-6; maybe TRBD1 (5 bases). CDR1 is SGHNT and CDR2 is YYREEE in the germline V gene (reference sequence). The CDR3 runs to 14 residues. V shed 0 bases and J shed 9 bases, with 10 bases lying between them. The CDR3 region is CASSLGGSPSPLHF. CDR3 bases: TGTGCCAGCAGCTTGGGGGGCAGCCCTTCACCCCTCCACTTT.

This clone showed up just once. V gene TRBV5-1 combines with J gene TRBJ2-7; D is possibly TRBD1 (6 bases). V lost 5 bases and J 3 bases, leaving 12 bases between the germline ends. This CDR3 contains 13 residues. Germline loops: CDR1 SGHRS, CDR2 YFSETQ. The CDR3 DNA follows: TGCGCCAGCAGATCGGGGACATTCTACGAGCAGTACTTC. It encodes CASRSGTFYEQYF. Full variable domain (rest looked up from reference TRBV5-1 and TRBJ2-7): KAGVTQTPRYLIKTRGQQVTLSCSPISGHRSVSWYQQTPGQGLQFLFEYFSETQRNKGNFPGRFSGRQFSNSRSEMNVSTLELGDSALYLCASRSGTFYEQYFGPGTRLTVT.

The chain employs TRBV29-1 and TRBJ2-2; perhaps TRBD1 as D (6 bases). This CDR3 spans 13 amino acids. Germline V gene data show CDR1 as SQVTM and CDR2 as ANQGSEA. V was cut by 7 bases and J by 0 bases, with 9 bases left in between. The chain's CDR3 is CSARTANTGELFF. The DNA for the CDR3 is TGCAGCGCCCGGACAGCGAACACCGGGGAGCTGTTTTTT.

This rearrangement joins TRBV5-1 to TRBJ2-3; 8 positions agree with TRBD2. In germline, CDR1 is SGHRS, CDR2 YFSETQ. The CDR3 is made up of 15 amino acids. With V trimmed by 0 bases and J by 6 bases, 6 bases remained unmatched. CDR3 sequence reads: CASSLAERGTDTQYF. CDR3 DNA: TGCGCCAGCAGCTTGGCCGAGCGGGGGACTGATACGCAGTATTTT. Filled out from reference TRBV5-1 and TRBJ2-3, the complete variable domain reads KAGVTQTPRYLIKTRGQQVTLSCSPISGHRSVSWYQQTPGQGLQFLFEYFSETQRNKGNFPGRFSGRQFSNSRSEMNVSTLELGDSALYLCASSLAERGTDTQYFGPGTRLTVL.

This clone has a single count. The junction departs from the called germline gene at one end, perhaps through a read error. The chain couples TRBV4-1 to TRBJ2-5; the match to TRBD1 covers 8 bases. Germline V gene lookup returns CDR1 MGHRA and CDR2 YSYEKL. The CDR3 is 16 residues long. The CDR3 loop is CASSQPPPGGQKTQYF. CDR3 coding DNA: TGCGCCAGCAGCCAACCCCCTCCAGGGGGCCAAAAGACCCAGTACTTC.

V is TRBV5-4 and J is TRBJ1-2, with D perhaps TRBD1 (6 bases). With 3 bases removed from V and 5 bases from J, the gap between germline ends came to 11 bases. The CDR3 runs 13 residues. Germline-derived CDR1 and CDR2 are SGHNT and YYREEE (reference sequence). CDR3 protein: CASSSEQGYGYTF. CDR3 coding DNA: TGTGCCAGCAGCTCTGAACAGGGTTATGGCTACACCTTC.

This clone was recorded a few times. The chain links TRBV6-5 to TRBJ2-1; TRBD2 is a possible D gene (7 bases). Trimming cost V 9 bases and J 7 bases, with 22 bases left between them. This CDR3 contains 15 residues. The germline V gene encodes CDR1 MNHEY and CDR2 SVGAGI. The DNA for the CDR3 is TGTGCCAGTACTGACGCGGGGGCCGCCCGAAATGAGCAGTTCTTC. Its protein product is CASTDAGAARNEQFF.

Comments on this clone: Germline and junction disagree at one end, which may indicate a read error. V is TRBV28 and J is TRBJ2-7, with D possibly TRBD2 on 6 matching bases. The CDR3 runs to 13 residues. Germline V CDR1 and CDR2: MDHEN, SYDVKM. The CDR3 bases are TGTGCCAGCAGTTCCGTGCCCCAGGGACTTCTCTTTTTC. Protein sequence: CASSSVPQGLLFF.

This rearrangement joins TRBV10-2 to TRBJ1-5; 9 nucleotides line up with TRBD1. The germline CDR1 and CDR2 sequences are WSHSY and SAAADI. V dropped 3 bases and J dropped 2; count of bases not matched to a gene: 8. CDR3 length: 17 residues. The chain's CDR3 is CASSDPTRTGGNQPQHF. CDR3 in DNA: TGCGCCAGCAGTGACCCTACCCGGACAGGGGGCAATCAGCCCCAGCATTTT.

The chain joins TRBV13 to TRBJ1-4; perhaps TRBD1 as D (5 bases). Trimming cost V 3 bases and J 4 bases, with 18 bases left between them. Germline CDR1 reads PRHDT; CDR2 reads FYEKMQ (reference sequence). This CDR3 comprises 17 residues. CDR3 sequence (DNA): TGTGCCAGCAGCTTGAGCGGGGCTGGACCCGATAATGAAAAACTGTTTTTT. It yields the protein CASSLSGAGPDNEKLFF.

The gene calls are TRBV12-5 and TRBJ1-5; no clear D. Deletions cut 7 bases from V and 2 bases from J, with 15 bases between. This CDR3 has 15 amino acids. CDR1 and CDR2 from the germline V gene are LGHNT and FRNRAP. This CDR3 is CASATQVRGNQPQHF. The CDR3 nucleotides read TGTGCTAGTGCCACTCAAGTCCGGGGCAATCAGCCCCAGCATTTT.